This TCR beta chain was documented in a study of Ad26.COV2.S vaccination and SARS-CoV-2 variants. This clone was seen a few times. The junction and the germline gene differ at one end; a read error may be behind it. Other DNA sequences from this sample encode an identical CDR3 as well. This sample's treatment: roughly 19 received Ad26.COV2.S at low or high dose, single or two shots; several received placebo; per-sample allocation not given. Specimen acquisition occurred on day 63 following the initial vaccine or placebo injection. Only in-frame clones appear in the TCRdb table, and some are missing; sequencing was by immunoSEQ multiplex PCR. Among a few hundred thousand clones listed, approximately 88% were seen once. This CDR3 spans 12 amino acids. The germline V gene encodes CDR1 MNHNS and CDR2 SASEGT.

The receptor comes from a person between 18 and 60 years old who received the Ad26.COV2.S COVID-19 vaccine or a placebo. The chain uses TRBV6-1 and TRBJ2-1; D is uncertain. The sequencing here drew on peripheral blood, taken in a trial of Ad26.COV2.S vaccine versus placebo. The CDR3 spells CASSEGYNEQFF. CDR3 coding DNA: TGTGCCAGCAGCGAAGGTTACAATGAGCAGTTCTTC.